This is a list of T cell receptor beta chains from one sample in a study of blood T cell repertoires in COVID-19. Using immunoSEQ multiplex PCR, the repertoire was profiled, and TCRdb retains in-frame clones only, with some absent. The table has 390,000 or so clones, around 87% seen once. Sequenced: peripheral blood. Receptors were obtained from a woman in her 30s with COVID-19, enrolled during active disease. Both conserved end residues are trimmed from each CDR3. Each record gives: V gene, D gene, CDR3 protein. D genes are given only for firm matches.

V: TRBV4-1; D: .; CDR3: ASSQDSLLAVAGELF
V: TRBV4-3; D: .; CDR3: ASSLALPGVGETQY
V: TRBV5-4; D: .; CDR3: ASSFGGHEKLF
V: TRBV29-1; D: .; CDR3: SVGVGSYEQY
V: TRBV10-3; D: .; CDR3: AISVSASSTDTQY
V: TRBV28; D: TRBD1; CDR3: ASRPPGQGTLKY
V: TRBV24-1; D: .; CDR3: ATSDLGLGANTGELF
V: TRBV20-1; D: .; CDR3: SARGHEQY
V: TRBV10-2; D: TRBD2; CDR3: ASTAAGAYEQY
V: TRBV6-6; D: .; CDR3: ASSYSKGIQPQH
V: TRBV5-4; D: .; CDR3: ASSLVRSRGEQF
V: TRBV20-1; D: .; CDR3: SASGIAASTDTQY
V: TRBV28; D: .; CDR3: ASSLGRSPQH
V: TRBV5-5; D: .; CDR3: ASSFRQGPQGGELF
V: TRBV5-6; D: TRBD1; CDR3: ASRLLRGWTYEQY
V: TRBV2; D: .; CDR3: ASSFEAENTEAF
V: TRBV2; D: TRBD1; CDR3: ASLSRDRELGSPLH
V: TRBV30; D: TRBD1; CDR3: AGTGAPSGNTIY
V: TRBV6-5; D: TRBD1; CDR3: ASSSGQGVAGELF
V: TRBV30; D: TRBD1; CDR3: AWTQGTAMSSYNSPLH
V: TRBV5-5; D: TRBD1; CDR3: ASSCGTGQLLNTEAF
V: TRBV11-3; D: TRBD2; CDR3: ASSLGTSSAETQY
V: TRBV3-1/TRBV3-2; D: .; CDR3: ASSQGTGSKAF
V: TRBV28; D: TRBD2; CDR3: ASRAPLTSGRGGRF
V: TRBV19; D: .; CDR3: ASSQNPGDRTDTQY
V: TRBV25-1; D: .; CDR3: ARMMRSSYNEQF